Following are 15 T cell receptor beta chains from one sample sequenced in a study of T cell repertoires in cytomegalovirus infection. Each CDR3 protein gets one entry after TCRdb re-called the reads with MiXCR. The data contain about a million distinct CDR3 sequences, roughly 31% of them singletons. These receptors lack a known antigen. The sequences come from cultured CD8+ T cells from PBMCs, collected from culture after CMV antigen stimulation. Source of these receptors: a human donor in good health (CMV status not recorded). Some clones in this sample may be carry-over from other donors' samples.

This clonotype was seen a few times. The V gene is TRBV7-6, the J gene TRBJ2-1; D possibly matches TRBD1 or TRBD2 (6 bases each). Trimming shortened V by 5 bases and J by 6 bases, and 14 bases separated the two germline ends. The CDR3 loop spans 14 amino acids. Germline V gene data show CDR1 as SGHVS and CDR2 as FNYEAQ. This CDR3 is CASSRTGAPNEQFF. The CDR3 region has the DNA TGTGCCAGCAGCCGTACGGGGGCCCCCAATGAGCAGTTCTTC.

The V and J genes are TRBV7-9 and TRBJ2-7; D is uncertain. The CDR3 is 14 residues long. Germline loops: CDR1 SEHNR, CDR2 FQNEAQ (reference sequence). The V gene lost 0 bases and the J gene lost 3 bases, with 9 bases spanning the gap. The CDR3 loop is CASSLALSSYEQYF. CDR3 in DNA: TGTGCCAGCAGCTTAGCCCTATCCAGCTACGAGCAGTACTTC.

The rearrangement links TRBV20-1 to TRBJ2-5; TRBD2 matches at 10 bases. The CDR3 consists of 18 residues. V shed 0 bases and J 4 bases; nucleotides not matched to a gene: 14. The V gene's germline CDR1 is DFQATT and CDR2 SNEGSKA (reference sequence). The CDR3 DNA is TGCAGTGCTAGAGATCGGAAGGGAACTAGCGGGGCTTTAGAGACCCAGTACTTC. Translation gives CSARDRKGTSGALETQYF.

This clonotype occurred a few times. The CDR3 nucleotides read TGTGCCAGCAGTGCCGGACTAGGTGACAATGAGCAGTTCTTC. Amino acids: CASSAGLGDNEQFF. This chain connects TRBV12-3 or TRBV12-4 to TRBJ2-1, with 7 nucleotides matching TRBD2. The length of the CDR3 is 14 residues. V trimming: 5 bases; J trimming: 5 bases; junction bases outside the gene matches: 6.

The CDR3, as DNA: TGCGCCAGCAGCCAAGGACGAGATGGCTACACCTTC. It is translated as CASSQGRDGYTF. The V gene is TRBV4-1, the J gene TRBJ1-2; D is unresolved. Germline V gene data show CDR1 as MGHRA and CDR2 as YSYEKL. V was pared by 1 base and J by 6 bases, with 6 bases between. This CDR3 contains 12 residues.

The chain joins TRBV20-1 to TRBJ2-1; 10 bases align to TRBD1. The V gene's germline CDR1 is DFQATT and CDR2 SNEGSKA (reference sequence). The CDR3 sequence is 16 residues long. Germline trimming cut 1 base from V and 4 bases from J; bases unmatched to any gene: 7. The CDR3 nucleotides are TGCAGTGCTAGAGCCCCCGGGACAGGGGTATACAATGAGCAGTTCTTC. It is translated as CSARAPGTGVYNEQFF.

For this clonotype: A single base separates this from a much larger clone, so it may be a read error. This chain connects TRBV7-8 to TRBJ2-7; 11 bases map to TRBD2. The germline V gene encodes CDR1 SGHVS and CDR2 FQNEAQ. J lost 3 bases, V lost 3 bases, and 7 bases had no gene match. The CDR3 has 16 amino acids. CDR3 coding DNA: TGTGCCAGCAGCTTGTTTGGGCTAGCGGGGGGCTACGAGCAGTACGTC. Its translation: CASSLFGLAGGYEQYV.

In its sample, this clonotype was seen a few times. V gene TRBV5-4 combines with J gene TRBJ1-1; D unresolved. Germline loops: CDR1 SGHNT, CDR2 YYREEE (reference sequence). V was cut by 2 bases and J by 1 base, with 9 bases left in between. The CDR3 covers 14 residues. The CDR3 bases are TGTGCCAGCAGCTTCGATGAGCAGAACACTGAAGCTTTCTTT. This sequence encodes CASSFDEQNTEAFF.

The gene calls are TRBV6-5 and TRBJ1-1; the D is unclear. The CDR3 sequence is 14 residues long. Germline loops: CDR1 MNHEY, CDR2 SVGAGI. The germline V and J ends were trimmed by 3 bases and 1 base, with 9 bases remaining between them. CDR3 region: CASSYAMTNTEAFF. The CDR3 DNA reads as TGTGCCAGCAGTTATGCCATGACGAACACTGAAGCTTTCTTT.

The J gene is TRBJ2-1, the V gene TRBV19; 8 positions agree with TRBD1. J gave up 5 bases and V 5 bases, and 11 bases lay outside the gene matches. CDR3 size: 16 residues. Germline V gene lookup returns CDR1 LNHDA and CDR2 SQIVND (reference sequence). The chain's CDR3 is CASSPPTGVGHNEQFF. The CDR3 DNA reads TGTGCCAGTAGTCCCCCGACAGGGGTAGGGCACAATGAGCAGTTCTTC. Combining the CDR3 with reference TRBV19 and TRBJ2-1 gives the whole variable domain DGGITQSPKYLFRKEGQNVTLSCEQNLNHDAMYWYRQDPGQGLRLIYYSQIVNDFQKGDIAEGYSVSREKKESFPLTVTSAQKNPTAFYLCASSPPTGVGHNEQFFGPGTRLTVL.

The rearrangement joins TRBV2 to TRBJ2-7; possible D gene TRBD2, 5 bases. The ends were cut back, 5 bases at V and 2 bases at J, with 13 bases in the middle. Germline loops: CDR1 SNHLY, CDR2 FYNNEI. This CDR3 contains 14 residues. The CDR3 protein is CASSRLAPTYEQYV. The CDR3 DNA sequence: TGTGCCAGCAGTCGTCTAGCCCCAACCTACGAGCAGTACGTC.

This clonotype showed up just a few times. The CDR3 coding sequence is TGTGCCAGCCTTTCAAGCGGGGCTTACACCGGGGAGCTGTTTTTT. This encodes CASLSSGAYTGELFF. The chain recombines TRBV6-1 with TRBJ2-2; 7 bases are shared with TRBD2. The CDR3 is made up of 15 amino acids. V gave up 8 bases and J gave up 3 bases; unmatched junction bases: 9. The germline V gene has CDR1 MNHNS and CDR2 SASEGT.

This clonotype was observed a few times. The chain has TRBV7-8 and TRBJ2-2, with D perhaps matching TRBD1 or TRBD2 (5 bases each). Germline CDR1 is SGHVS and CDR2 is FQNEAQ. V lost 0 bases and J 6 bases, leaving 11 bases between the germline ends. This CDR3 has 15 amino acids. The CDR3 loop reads CASSLARGLAGELFF. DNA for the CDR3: TGTGCCAGCAGCTTAGCTCGGGGCCTTGCCGGGGAGCTGTTTTTT.

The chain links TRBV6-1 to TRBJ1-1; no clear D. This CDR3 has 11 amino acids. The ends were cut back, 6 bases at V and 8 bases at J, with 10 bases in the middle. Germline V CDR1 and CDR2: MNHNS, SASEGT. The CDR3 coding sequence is TGTGCCAGCAGACCTACAGAGGAAGCTTTCTTT. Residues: CASRPTEEAFF.

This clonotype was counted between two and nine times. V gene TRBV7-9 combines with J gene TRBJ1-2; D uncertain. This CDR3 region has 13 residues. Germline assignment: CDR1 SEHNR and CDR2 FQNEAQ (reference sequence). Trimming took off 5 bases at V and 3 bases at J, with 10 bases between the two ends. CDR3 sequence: CASSQAGDYGYTF. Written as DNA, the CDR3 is TGTGCCAGCAGCCAAGCTGGAGACTATGGCTACACCTTC.